A selection of T cell receptor beta chains follows, all from one sample in a study of shared clonotypes between healthy human individuals. Sequencing was performed with immunoSEQ multiplex PCR; in TCRdb, only in-frame clones are kept and a portion is missing. The table has a few million clones, 90% to 95% seen once. The sequenced material came from naive CD4+ T cells sorted from blood. The receptors here all came from a man between 18 and 29 years old in good health. CDR3s include the opening cysteine and the closing phenylalanine or tryptophan. The order of the fields is J gene, V gene, D gene, clone size, CDR3 protein, CDR3 DNA. The D gene is left open where the match is weak. Clone size is stated in some rows and not others, as once, few, many or a class when expanded.

TRBJ1-2 TRBV6-1 TRBD1 - CASSGQGAGYGYTF TGTGCCAGCAGTGGGCAGGGGGCGGGGTATGGCTACACCTTC
TRBJ2-7 TRBV6-1 - - CASSERPSGYEQYF TGTGCCAGCAGTGAACGGCCCAGTGGCTACGAGCAGTACTTC
TRBJ1-2 TRBV5-4 - - CASSPDGNYGYTF TGTGCCAGCAGTCCGGACGGAAACTATGGCTACACCTTC
TRBJ2-3 TRBV18 - - CASSLQGVRADTQYF TGTGCCAGCTCACTTCAGGGAGTTCGAGCAGATACGCAGTATTTT
TRBJ1-4 TRBV19 - once CASGQGVNEKLFF TGTGCCAGTGGTCAAGGGGTTAATGAAAAACTGTTTTTT
TRBJ2-1 TRBV10-3 - - CAISALLASNKSSGSSYNEQFF TGTGCCATCAGCGCTCTCTTGGCGAGCAACAAGTCCTCGGGGAGCTCCTACAATGAGCAGTTCTTC
TRBJ2-7 TRBV7-9 - - CASSPRTTYYEQYF TGTGCCAGCAGCCCGCGGACTACATACTACGAGCAGTACTTC
TRBJ1-6 TRBV14 - - CASSQEGPPRGRSPLHF TGTGCCAGCAGCCAAGAAGGGCCCCCCAGGGGTCGTTCACCCCTCCACTTT
TRBJ1-4 TRBV5-1 - - CASSLGFGEGEKLFF TGCGCCAGCAGCTTGGGTTTTGGGGAAGGTGAAAAACTGTTTTTT
TRBJ2-1 TRBV30 - - CASRGRELVRHEQFF TGTGCCTCAAGGGGTCGGGAGCTGGTTAGGCACGAGCAGTTCTTC
TRBJ1-2 TRBV4-2 - once CASSREGGQSYGYTF TGTGCCAGCAGCCGGGAAGGCGGTCAATCCTATGGCTACACCTTC
TRBJ2-7 TRBV7-2 - - CASSLDRSSYEQYF TGTGCCAGCAGCTTAGACAGGAGCTCCTACGAGCAGTACTTC
TRBJ2-3 TRBV5-4 TRBD2 - CASSSGEAGGADTQYF TGTGCCAGCAGCTCGGGTGAAGCGGGGGGTGCAGATACGCAGTATTTT
TRBJ2-5 TRBV2 - - CASMGEPLGAQYF TGTGCCAGCATGGGCGAACCCCTCGGGGCCCAGTACTTC
TRBJ2-4 TRBV6-1 - - CASSEIGWAKNIQYF TGTGCCAGCAGTGAAATCGGGTGGGCCAAAAACATTCAGTACTTC
TRBJ2-3 TRBV5-1 - - CASSLALGATDTQYF TGCGCCAGCAGCTTGGCCCTGGGAGCCACAGATACGCAGTATTTT
TRBJ2-5 TRBV2 - - CASSVNGETQYF TGTGCCAGCAGTGTTAATGGAGAGACCCAGTACTTC
TRBJ2-7 TRBV6-5 - - CASRDGSGYEQYF TGTGCCAGCAGGGACGGGTCGGGGTACGAGCAGTACTTC
TRBJ2-5 TRBV5-1 - - CASSGLLTGTDKETQYF TGCGCCAGCAGCGGTCTATTAACCGGGACTGATAAAGAGACCCAGTACTTC
TRBJ2-7 TRBV12-5 - - CASGLAGGGVYEQYF TGTGCTAGTGGTTTGGCAGGGGGGGGTGTCTACGAGCAGTACTTC
TRBJ1-1 TRBV30 - - CASQLNTEAFF TGTGCCTCTCAGCTCAACACTGAAGCTTTCTTT
TRBJ2-3 TRBV7-2 TRBD2 - CASSLLGGRMGDTQYF TGTGCCAGCAGCTTATTAGGCGGGAGAATGGGAGATACGCAGTATTTT
TRBJ1-5 TRBV2 - - CASRVEGHQPQHF TGTGCCAGCAGGGTGGAGGGCCATCAGCCCCAGCATTTT
TRBJ2-1 TRBV4-3 TRBD2 - CASSPSLAEVHNEQFF TGCGCCAGCAGCCCGTCCCTAGCGGAGGTCCACAATGAGCAGTTCTTC
TRBJ1-2 TRBV6-5 TRBD1 - CASSSYRGPSGGYTF TGTGCCAGCAGTTCGTACAGGGGGCCCAGTGGTGGCTACACCTTC
TRBJ2-1 TRBV19 - - CASSIIALSGQNEQFF TGTGCCAGTAGTATCATAGCCCTTTCGGGGCAAAATGAGCAGTTCTTC
TRBJ1-5 TRBV10-3 - - CAIRDQGSNQPQHF TGTGCCATCAGGGACCAGGGTAGCAATCAGCCCCAGCATTTT
TRBJ1-2 TRBV19 - - CASSILEGANYGYTF TGTGCCAGTAGTATCCTAGAGGGCGCTAACTATGGCTACACCTTC
TRBJ1-5 TRBV6-5 - few CASGTDSSNQPQHF TGTGCCAGCGGGACTGATTCTAGCAATCAGCCCCAGCATTTT
TRBJ2-1 TRBV30 - - CAWTVGGTNEQFF TGTGCCTGGACGGTGGGAGGCACGAATGAGCAGTTCTTC
TRBJ1-5 TRBV30 - - CAWSPGTPGQPQHF TGTGCCTGGAGCCCGGGGACTCCGGGCCAGCCCCAGCATTTT
TRBJ1-6 TRBV27 TRBD1 few CASSLAGQVDSPLHF TGTGCCAGCAGTTTAGCGGGACAGGTGGATTCACCCCTCCACTTT
TRBJ2-7 TRBV4-1 TRBD2 - CASSQYSLAGGPTLYEQYF TGCGCCAGCAGCCAGTACAGCCTAGCGGGGGGCCCAACGCTCTACGAGCAGTACTTC
TRBJ2-7 TRBV4-2 TRBD2 - CASSQDSGADEQYF TGTGCCAGCAGCCAAGATAGCGGGGCTGACGAGCAGTACTTC
TRBJ1-1 TRBV5-1 - once CASMVRGSTEAFF TGCGCCAGCATGGTACGGGGGAGCACTGAAGCTTTCTTT
TRBJ2-7 TRBV11-3 - - CASSPRLESYEQYF TGTGCCAGCAGCCCCCGGCTTGAATCCTACGAGCAGTACTTC
TRBJ1-3 TRBV6-1 - - CASSEAGQISGNTIYF TGTGCCAGCAGTGAAGCCGGGCAGATCTCTGGAAACACCATATATTTT
TRBJ2-7 TRBV7-2 TRBD1 - CASSFTGQGPYEQYF TGTGCCAGCAGCTTCACGGGACAGGGGCCCTACGAGCAGTACTTC
TRBJ2-7 TRBV11-3 - - CASSSLPGSEQYF TGTGCCAGCAGCTCCCTCCCGGGGAGCGAGCAGTACTTC
TRBJ2-1 TRBV6-5 TRBD2 - CASRSGSSYNEQFF TGTGCCAGCCGAAGCGGGAGCTCCTACAATGAGCAGTTCTTC
TRBJ1-6 TRBV11-2 TRBD1 few CASSSGQAYSPLHF TGTGCCAGCAGCTCAGGACAGGCTTATTCACCCCTCCACTTT
TRBJ1-2 TRBV2 - few CASSLGRMTTGGYTF TGTGCCAGCAGTTTGGGACGGATGACTACTGGTGGCTACACCTTC
TRBJ2-3 TRBV29-1 - - CSVGGRNTDTQYF TGCAGCGTTGGGGGACGGAACACAGATACGCAGTATTTT
TRBJ1-6 TRBV5-4 - once CASSLGTTGTSNNSPLHF TGTGCCAGCAGCTTGGGGACAACAGGCACTTCCAATAATTCACCCCTCCACTTT
TRBJ2-2 TRBV20-1 - - CSARSGRELFF TGCAGTGCTAGAAGCGGCAGGGAGCTGTTTTTT